This T cell receptor (beta chain) appears in the sequencing data of a study of early T cells in non-severe SARS-CoV-2 infection. Study context: Unpaired chains resulted from sequencing bulk RNA of unsorted whole blood.

Study findings and constraints: In VDJdb matching, anti-spike CD8 responses were favored while private and CD4 specificities went missing.

The CDR3 runs to 13 residues. Attachment of unique molecular identifiers was made to individual cDNA molecules. TCRdb called the 5' RACE reads again in MiXCR, with one record for every CDR3 protein. This sample has about 25,000 distinct CDR3 sequences, with about 4% found just once. This clonotype is classed as medium-sized. Its antigen remains unknown. Sequenced: whole blood. This clonotype was obtained from an adult who was a healthcare worker with PCR-confirmed SARS-CoV-2 infection or an uninfected control (not recorded which). The J gene is TRBJ2-4, the V gene TRBV21-1; the D call in the table, TRBD1, was not verified against the DNA. TRBV21-1 is a listed pseudogene. The CDR3 is CASSKGGGNIQYF. As DNA, the CDR3 is TGTGCCAGCAGCAAAGGGGGCGGAAACATTCAGTACTTC.